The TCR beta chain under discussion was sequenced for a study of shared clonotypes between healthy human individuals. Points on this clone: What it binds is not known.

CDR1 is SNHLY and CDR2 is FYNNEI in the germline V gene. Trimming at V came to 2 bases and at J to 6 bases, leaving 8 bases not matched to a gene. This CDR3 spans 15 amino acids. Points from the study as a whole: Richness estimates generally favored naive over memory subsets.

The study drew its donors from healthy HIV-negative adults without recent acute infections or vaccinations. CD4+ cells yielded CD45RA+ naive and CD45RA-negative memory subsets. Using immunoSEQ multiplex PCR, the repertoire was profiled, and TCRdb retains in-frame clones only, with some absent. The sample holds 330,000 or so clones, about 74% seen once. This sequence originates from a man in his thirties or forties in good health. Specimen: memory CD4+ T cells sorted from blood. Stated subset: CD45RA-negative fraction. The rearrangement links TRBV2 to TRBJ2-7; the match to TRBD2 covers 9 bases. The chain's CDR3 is CASSETLAGRVEQYF. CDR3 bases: TGTGCCAGCAGTGAAACCCTAGCGGGGAGGGTCGAGCAGTACTTC.